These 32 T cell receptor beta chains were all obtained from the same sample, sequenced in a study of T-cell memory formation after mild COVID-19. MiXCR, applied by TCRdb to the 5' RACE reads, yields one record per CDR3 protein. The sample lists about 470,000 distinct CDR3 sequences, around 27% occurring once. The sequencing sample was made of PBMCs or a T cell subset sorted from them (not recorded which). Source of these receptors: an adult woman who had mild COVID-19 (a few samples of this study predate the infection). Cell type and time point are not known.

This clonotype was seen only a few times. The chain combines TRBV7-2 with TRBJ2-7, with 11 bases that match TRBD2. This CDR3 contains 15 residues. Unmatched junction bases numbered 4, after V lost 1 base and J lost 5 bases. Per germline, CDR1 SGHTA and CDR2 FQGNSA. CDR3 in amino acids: CASSLDVAGGNEQYF. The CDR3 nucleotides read TGTGCCAGCAGCTTAGATGTAGCGGGAGGGAACGAGCAGTACTTC.

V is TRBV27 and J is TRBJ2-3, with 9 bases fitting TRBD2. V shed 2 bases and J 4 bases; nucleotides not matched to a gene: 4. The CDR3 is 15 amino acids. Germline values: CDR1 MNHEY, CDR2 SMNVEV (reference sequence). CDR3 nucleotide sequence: TGTGCCAGCAGTTTAGCGGGGGGGCCTGCAGATACGCAGTATTTT. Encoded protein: CASSLAGGPADTQYF.

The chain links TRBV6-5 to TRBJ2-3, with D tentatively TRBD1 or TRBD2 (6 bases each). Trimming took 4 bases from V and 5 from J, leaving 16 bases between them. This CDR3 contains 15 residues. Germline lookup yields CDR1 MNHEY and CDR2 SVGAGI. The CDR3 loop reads CASSSRRGRRDTQYF. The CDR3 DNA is TGTGCCAGCAGTTCTCGCCGGGGGCGACGAGATACGCAGTATTTT.

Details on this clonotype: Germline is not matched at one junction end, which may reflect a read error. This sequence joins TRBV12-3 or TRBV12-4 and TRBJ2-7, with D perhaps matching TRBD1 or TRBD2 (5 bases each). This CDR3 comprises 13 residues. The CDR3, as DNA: TGCGCCAGCAGCTTGGCAGAGGGGTACGAGCAGTACTTC. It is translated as CASSLAEGYEQYF.

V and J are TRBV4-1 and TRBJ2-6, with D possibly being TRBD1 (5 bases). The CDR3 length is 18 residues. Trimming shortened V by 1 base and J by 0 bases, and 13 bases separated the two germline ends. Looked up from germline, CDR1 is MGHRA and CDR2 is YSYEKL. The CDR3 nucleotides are TGCGCCAGCAGCCAAGTACACAGGAGTGTCTCTGGGGCCAACGTCCTGACTTTC. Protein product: CASSQVHRSVSGANVLTF.

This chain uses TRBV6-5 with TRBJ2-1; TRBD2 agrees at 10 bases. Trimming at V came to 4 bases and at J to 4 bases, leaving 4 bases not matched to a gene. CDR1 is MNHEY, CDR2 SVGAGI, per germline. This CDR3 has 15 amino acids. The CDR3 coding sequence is TGTGCCAGCAGTTCGGGACTAGCGAGGTACAATGAGCAGTTCTTC. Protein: CASSSGLARYNEQFF.

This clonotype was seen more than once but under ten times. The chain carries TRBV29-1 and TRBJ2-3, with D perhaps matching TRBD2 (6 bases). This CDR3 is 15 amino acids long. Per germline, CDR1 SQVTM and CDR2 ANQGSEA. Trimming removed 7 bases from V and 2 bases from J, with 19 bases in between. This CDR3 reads CSACPTGGITDTQYF. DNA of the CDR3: TGCAGCGCCTGTCCCACTGGGGGGATCACAGATACGCAGTATTTT.

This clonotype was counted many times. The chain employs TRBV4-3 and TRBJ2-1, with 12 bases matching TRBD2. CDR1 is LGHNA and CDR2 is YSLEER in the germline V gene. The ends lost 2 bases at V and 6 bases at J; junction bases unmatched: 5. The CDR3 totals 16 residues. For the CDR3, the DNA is TGCGCCAGCAGCCAATTCCTAGCGGGAGGGGGCAATGAGCAGTTCTTC. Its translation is CASSQFLAGGGNEQFF.

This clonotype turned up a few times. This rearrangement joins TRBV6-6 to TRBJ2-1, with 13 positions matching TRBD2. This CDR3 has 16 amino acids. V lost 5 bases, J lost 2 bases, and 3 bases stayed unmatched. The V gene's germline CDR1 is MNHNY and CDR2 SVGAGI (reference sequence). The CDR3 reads CASSGTSGTTYNEQFF. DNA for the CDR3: TGTGCCAGCAGTGGGACTAGCGGGACAACCTACAATGAGCAGTTCTTC.

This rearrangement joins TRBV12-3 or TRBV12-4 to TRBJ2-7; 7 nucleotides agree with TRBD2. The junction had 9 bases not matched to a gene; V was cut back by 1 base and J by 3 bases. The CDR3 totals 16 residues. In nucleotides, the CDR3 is TGTGCCAGCAGTTTAGTCTTCAGCGGGACGCGCTACGAGCAGTACTTC. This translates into CASSLVFSGTRYEQYF.

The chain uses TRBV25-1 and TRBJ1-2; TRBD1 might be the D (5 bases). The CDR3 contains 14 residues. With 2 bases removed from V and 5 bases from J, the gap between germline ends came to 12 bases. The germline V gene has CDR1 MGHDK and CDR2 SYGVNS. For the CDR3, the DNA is TGTGCCAGCAGTGAACAGGGCCCCGCTTATGGCTACACCTTC. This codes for CASSEQGPAYGYTF.

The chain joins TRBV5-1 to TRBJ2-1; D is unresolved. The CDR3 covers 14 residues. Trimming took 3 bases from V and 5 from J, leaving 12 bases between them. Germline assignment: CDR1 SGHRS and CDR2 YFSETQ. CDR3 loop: CASSWAVRDNEQFF. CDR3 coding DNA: TGCGCCAGCAGCTGGGCCGTTAGAGACAATGAGCAGTTCTTC. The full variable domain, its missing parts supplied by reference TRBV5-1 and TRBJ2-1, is KAGVTQTPRYLIKTRGQQVTLSCSPISGHRSVSWYQQTPGQGLQFLFEYFSETQRNKGNFPGRFSGRQFSNSRSEMNVSTLELGDSALYLCASSWAVRDNEQFFGPGTRLTVL.

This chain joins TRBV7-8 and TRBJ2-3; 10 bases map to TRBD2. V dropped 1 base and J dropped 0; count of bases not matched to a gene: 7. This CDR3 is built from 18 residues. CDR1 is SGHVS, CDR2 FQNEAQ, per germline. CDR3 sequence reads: CASSLVGLASTSTDTQYF. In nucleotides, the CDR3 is TGTGCCAGCAGCTTAGTGGGACTAGCGTCAACTAGCACAGATACGCAGTATTTT.

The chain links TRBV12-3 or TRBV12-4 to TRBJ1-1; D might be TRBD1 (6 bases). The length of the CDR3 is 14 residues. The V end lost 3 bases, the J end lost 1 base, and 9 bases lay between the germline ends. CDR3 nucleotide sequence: TGTGCCAGCAGTTTCCGGACAGCGAACACTGAAGCTTTCTTT. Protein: CASSFRTANTEAFF.

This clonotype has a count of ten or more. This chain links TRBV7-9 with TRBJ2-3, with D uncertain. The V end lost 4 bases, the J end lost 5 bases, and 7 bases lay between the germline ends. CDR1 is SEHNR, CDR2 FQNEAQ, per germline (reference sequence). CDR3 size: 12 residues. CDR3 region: CASSSPVDTQYF. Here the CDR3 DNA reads TGTGCCAGCAGCTCCCCGGTAGATACGCAGTATTTT.

CDR3: CASSLAGTYLNEQYF. The CDR3 bases are TGTGCCAGCAGCTTGGCCGGGACTTATCTCAACGAGCAGTACTTC. The chain links TRBV5-6 to TRBJ2-7, with D perhaps matching TRBD2 (6 bases). Trimming removed 0 bases at V and 5 bases at J, with 15 bases between. Germline lookup yields CDR1 SGHDT and CDR2 YYEEEE. CDR3 length: 15 amino acids.

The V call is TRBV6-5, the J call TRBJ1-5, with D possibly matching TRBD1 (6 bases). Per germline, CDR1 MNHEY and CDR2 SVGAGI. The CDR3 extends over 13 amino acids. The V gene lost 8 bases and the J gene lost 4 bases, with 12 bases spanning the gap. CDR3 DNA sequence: TGTGCCAGCCAGCGGGGGGCTAATCAGCCCCAGCATTTT. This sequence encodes CASQRGANQPQHF.

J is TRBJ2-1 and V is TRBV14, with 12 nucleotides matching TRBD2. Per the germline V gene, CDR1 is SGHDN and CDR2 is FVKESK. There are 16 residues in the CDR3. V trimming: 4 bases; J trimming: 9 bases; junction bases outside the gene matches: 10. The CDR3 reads CASSPGLAGSRGEQFF. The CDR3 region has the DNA TGTGCCAGCAGCCCGGGACTAGCGGGTTCAAGGGGTGAGCAGTTCTTC.

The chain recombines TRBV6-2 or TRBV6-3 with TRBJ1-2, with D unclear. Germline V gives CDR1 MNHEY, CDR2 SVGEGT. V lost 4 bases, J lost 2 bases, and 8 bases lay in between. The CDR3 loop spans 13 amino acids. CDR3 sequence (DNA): TGTGCCAGCAGTTTCCGGGCGAACTATGGCTACACCTTC. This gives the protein CASSFRANYGYTF.

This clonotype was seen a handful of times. CDR3 nucleotide sequence: TGCGCCAGCAGCCCTGAAGCAGGGGGAAGGGGCTACACCTTC. Its translation is CASSPEAGGRGYTF. This rearrangement joins TRBV5-1 to TRBJ1-2, with TRBD1 matching over 7 bases. There are 14 residues in the CDR3. J lost 8 bases, V lost 4 bases, and 11 bases had no gene match. The germline V gene has CDR1 SGHRS and CDR2 YFSETQ.

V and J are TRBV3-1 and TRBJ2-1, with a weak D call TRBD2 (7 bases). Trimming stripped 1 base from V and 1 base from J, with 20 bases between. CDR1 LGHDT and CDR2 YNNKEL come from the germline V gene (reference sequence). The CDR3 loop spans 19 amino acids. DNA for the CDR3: TGTGCCAGCAGCCAAGGAGAAAGGGGGGGCCCTCTTTCCTACAATGAGCAGTTCTTC. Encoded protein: CASSQGERGGPLSYNEQFF.

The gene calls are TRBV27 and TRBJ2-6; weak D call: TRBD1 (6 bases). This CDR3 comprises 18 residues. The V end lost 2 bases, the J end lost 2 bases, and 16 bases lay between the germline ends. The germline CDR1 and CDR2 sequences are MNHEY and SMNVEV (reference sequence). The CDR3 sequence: CASSLATGPGAGANVLTF. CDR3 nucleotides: TGTGCCAGCAGTTTAGCGACAGGCCCCGGGGCTGGGGCCAACGTCCTGACTTTC.

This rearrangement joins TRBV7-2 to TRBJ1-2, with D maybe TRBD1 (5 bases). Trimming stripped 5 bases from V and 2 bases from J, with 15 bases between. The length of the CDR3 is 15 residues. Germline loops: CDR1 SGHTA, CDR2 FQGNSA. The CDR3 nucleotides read TGTGCCAGCAGCCCGCGGGGGAGTCAGAACTATGGCTACACCTTC. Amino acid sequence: CASSPRGSQNYGYTF.

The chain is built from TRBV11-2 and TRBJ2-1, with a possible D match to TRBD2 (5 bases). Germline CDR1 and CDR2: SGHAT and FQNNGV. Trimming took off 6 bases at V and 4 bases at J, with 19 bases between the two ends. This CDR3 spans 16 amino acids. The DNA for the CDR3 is TGTGCCAGCAGTCCCCCTCCGGCTAGCAGGTACAATGAGCAGTTCTTC. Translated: CASSPPPASRYNEQFF.

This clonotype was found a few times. DNA for the CDR3: TGCGCCAGCAGCCAAGATGGTCCAGGGACTGGCTACACCTTC. It is translated as CASSQDGPGTGYTF. J is TRBJ1-2 and V is TRBV4-1; tentatively, D is TRBD1 (5 bases). The V end lost 0 bases, the J end lost 7 bases, and 12 bases lay between the germline ends. CDR1 and CDR2 (germline): MGHRA, YSYEKL. The CDR3 totals 14 residues.

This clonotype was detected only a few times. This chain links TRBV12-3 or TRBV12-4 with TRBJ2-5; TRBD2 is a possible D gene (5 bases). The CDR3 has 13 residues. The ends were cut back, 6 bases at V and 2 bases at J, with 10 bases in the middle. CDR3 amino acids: CASSRGSQETQYF. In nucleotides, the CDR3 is TGTGCCAGCAGCCGCGGGTCACAAGAGACCCAGTACTTC.

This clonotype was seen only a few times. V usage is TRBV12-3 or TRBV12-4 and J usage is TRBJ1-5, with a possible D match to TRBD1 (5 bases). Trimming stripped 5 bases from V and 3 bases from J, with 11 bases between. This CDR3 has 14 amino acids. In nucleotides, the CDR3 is TGTGCCAGCAGTATTCGGGACCCCAATCAGCCCCAGCATTTT. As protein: CASSIRDPNQPQHF.

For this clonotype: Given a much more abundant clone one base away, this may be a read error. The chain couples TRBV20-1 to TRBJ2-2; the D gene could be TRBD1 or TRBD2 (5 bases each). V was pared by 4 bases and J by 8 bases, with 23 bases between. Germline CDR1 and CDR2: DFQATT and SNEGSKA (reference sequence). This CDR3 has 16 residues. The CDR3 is CSATPPALGESGELFF. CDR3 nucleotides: TGCAGTGCTACCCCCCCTGCACTAGGGGAATCGGGGGAGCTGTTTTTT.

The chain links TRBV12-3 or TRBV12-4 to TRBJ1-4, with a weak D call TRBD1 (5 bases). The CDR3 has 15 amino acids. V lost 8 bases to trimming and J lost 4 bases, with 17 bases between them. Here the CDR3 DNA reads TGTGCCAGCGCTCTTCCCGGGGGTCATAATGAAAAACTGTTTTTT. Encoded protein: CASALPGGHNEKLFF.

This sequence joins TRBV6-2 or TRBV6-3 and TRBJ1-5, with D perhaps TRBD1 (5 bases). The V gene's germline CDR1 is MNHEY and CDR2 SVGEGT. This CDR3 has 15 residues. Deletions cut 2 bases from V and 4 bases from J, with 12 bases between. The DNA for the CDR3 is TGTGCCAGCAGTTACGGCGGGGCAGGTAATCAGCCCCAGCATTTT. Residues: CASSYGGAGNQPQHF.

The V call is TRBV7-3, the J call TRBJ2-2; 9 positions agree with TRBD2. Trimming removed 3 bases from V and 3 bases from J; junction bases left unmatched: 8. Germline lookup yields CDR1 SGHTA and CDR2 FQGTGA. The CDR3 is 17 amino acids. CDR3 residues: CASSLASTSGDTGELFF. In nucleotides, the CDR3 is TGTGCCAGCAGCTTGGCCTCGACTAGCGGTGACACCGGGGAGCTGTTTTTT.

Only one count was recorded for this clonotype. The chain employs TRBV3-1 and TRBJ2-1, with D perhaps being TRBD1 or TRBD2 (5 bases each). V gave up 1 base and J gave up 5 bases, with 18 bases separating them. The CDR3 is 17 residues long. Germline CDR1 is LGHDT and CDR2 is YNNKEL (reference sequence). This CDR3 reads CASSQGGQGRRNNEQFF. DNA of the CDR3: TGTGCCAGCAGCCAAGGCGGGCAGGGACGTCGGAACAATGAGCAGTTCTTC.